This T cell receptor beta chain was recorded in a study of vaccination and CD4 T cells after COVID-19. Looking at the study overall: Vaccinees got either two BNT162b2 doses or two mRNA-1273 doses.

Treatment of the sample: 10-day PBMC culture with coronavirus spike peptide pools or control peptides (ViraFEST assay). Before the COVID-19 pandemic (2011-2018), CD4+ T cells were obtained from the unexposed donor. Germline V CDR1 and CDR2: MNHEY, SVGEGT. This CDR3 spans 14 amino acids. Trimming cost V 5 bases and J 4 bases; bases outside gene matches: 7. This clonotype came up a few times. The antigen is unknown. The Oncomine TCR Beta short-read assay sequenced DNA from cultured CD4+ T cells. TCRdb fed the PCR reads into MiXCR, producing one record per CDR3 protein. The sample lists over 7,500 distinct CDR3 sequences; about 50% were seen once.

The TCR was taken from a human donor in good health. The sequenced sample was CD4+ T cells from blood, cultured in vitro. The chain is built from TRBV6-2 or TRBV6-3 and TRBJ1-2, with TRBD1 matching over 7 bases. The chain's CDR3 is CASSTGTEFYGYTF. CDR3 DNA sequence: TGTGCCAGCAGTACCGGGACAGAGTTCTATGGCTACACCTTC.